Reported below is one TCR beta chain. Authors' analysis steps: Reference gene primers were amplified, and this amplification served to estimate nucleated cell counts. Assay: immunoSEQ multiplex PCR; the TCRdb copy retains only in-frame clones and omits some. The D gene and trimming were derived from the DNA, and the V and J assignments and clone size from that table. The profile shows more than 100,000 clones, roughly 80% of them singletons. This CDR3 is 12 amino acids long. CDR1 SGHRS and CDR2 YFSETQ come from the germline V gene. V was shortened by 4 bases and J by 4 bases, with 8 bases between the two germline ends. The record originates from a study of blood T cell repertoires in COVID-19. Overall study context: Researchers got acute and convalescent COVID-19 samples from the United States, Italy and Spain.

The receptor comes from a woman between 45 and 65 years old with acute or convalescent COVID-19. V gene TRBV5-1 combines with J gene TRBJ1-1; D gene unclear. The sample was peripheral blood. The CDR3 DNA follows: TGCGCCAGCAGCAGGGAGGGCACTGAAGCTTTCTTT. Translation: CASSREGTEAFF.